This entry is about one T cell receptor beta chain. The CDR3 is 16 amino acids. V gave up 5 bases and J gave up 1 base, with 17 bases separating them. Per the germline V gene, CDR1 is SGHTA and CDR2 is FQGNSA. The primer mix had 60 V beta and 13 J beta primers. TCRdb's copy holds only in-frame clones and misses some; the assay was immunoSEQ multiplex PCR. The sample consists of 90,000 to 95,000 clones, roughly four fifths of them appearing once. The data derive from a study of glioma-infiltrating T cells after dendritic cell vaccination. The time point: after dendritic cell vaccination, including at tumor progression/relapse.

This sequence joins TRBV7-2 and TRBJ1-1; D not resolved. The sample consisted of blood, taken after dendritic cell vaccination. The clonotype comes from a human donor with glioblastoma. Written as DNA, the CDR3 is TGTGCCAGCAGCCCCCTTTTTATGGACTGGAACACTGAAGCTTTCTTT. Protein product: CASSPLFMDWNTEAFF.